This T cell receptor (beta chain) originates from a study of cytomegalovirus exposure and HLA in healthy donors. Vbeta (60) and Jbeta (13) primers were used in the PCR. Some clones are missing from TCRdb's copy, which holds only in-frame ones; the method was immunoSEQ multiplex PCR. This listing includes about 67,000 clones. V was pared by 1 base and J by 8 bases, with 2 bases of the junction left unmatched. The CDR3 is made up of 14 amino acids. In germline, CDR1 is LGHNT, CDR2 FRNRAP. The chain is built from TRBV12-5 and TRBJ1-4; 9 bases line up with TRBD1. The sample consisted of PBMCs. This clonotype originated in a man between 25 and 39 years old in good health and CMV-seropositive. CDR3 loop: CASGLGQGGEKLFF. The CDR3 bases are TGTGCTAGTGGTTTGGGACAGGGGGGAGAAAAACTGTTTTTT.